This record covers a single T cell receptor (beta chain). What it binds is unknown. PCR employed 60 Vbeta and 13 Jbeta primers. Generated by immunoSEQ multiplex PCR, the TCRdb table keeps only in-frame clones and is missing some. Here the sample spans 130,000 to 150,000 clones, roughly three quarters being singletons. The CDR3 length is 13 residues. V was cut by 5 bases and J by 6 bases, with 14 bases left in between. The germline V gene encodes CDR1 SGHTA and CDR2 FQGNSA. This sample stems from a study of cytomegalovirus exposure and HLA in healthy donors. Study-wide findings and caveats: In a later analysis, at a false discovery rate of 0.05, approximately 15,000 TCR beta sequences matched HLA alleles.

Sequencing was done on a sample of PBMCs. The receptor comes from a woman between 45 and 60 years old in good health and CMV-seronegative. The chain carries TRBV7-2 and TRBJ2-7; D possibly corresponds to TRBD1 (6 bases). The CDR3 coding sequence is TGTGCCAGCAGCAGGGACATCGGATTCGAGCAGTACTTC. It yields the protein CASSRDIGFEQYF. The entire variable domain, with the rest obtained from reference TRBV7-2 and TRBJ2-7, is as follows: GAGVSQSPSNKVTEKGKDVELRCDPISGHTALYWYRQSLGQGLEFLIYFQGNSAPDKSGLPSDRFSAERTGGSVSTLTIQRTQQEDSAVYLCASSRDIGFEQYFGPGTRLTVT.